These 18 T cell receptor beta chains share one sample of origin, sequenced in a study of CDR3 diversity in severe acne. TCRdb reanalysed the PCR reads using MiXCR and keeps one entry per CDR3 protein. The repertoire holds around 85,000 distinct CDR3 sequences, with 45% to 50% as singletons. The sequenced material came from blood. Source of these receptors: a male donor with severe acne vulgaris.

In its sample, this clonotype was seen many times. The chain recombines TRBV7-2 with TRBJ2-5; 8 positions agree with TRBD2. Trimming at V came to 5 bases and at J to 4 bases, leaving 9 bases not matched to a gene. Germline V gives CDR1 SGHTA, CDR2 FQGNSA. CDR3 length: 15 residues. CDR3 loop: CASSPPPSGGETQYF. The CDR3 coding sequence is TGTGCCAGCAGCCCGCCCCCCAGCGGGGGAGAGACCCAGTACTTC.

The count of this clonotype is one. Just one base apart from a much larger clone, this may be a read error. Because the CDR3 is missing its conserved closing phenylalanine or tryptophan, this is likely a read error. This chain connects TRBV20-1 to TRBJ1-1; D remains ambiguous. CDR3 length: 13 amino acids. Per germline, CDR1 DFQATT and CDR2 SNEGSKA (reference sequence). In nucleotides, the CDR3 is TGCAGTGCTAGTGTCTCTCTGAATACTGAAGCTTTCTAT. This codes for CSASVSLNTEAFY.

On this clonotype: Possible read error: a much larger clone is one base away. The chain is built from TRBV2 and TRBJ1-6; D may be TRBD1 (5 bases). The V gene lost 4 bases and the J gene lost 6 bases, with 16 bases spanning the gap. The CDR3 totals 16 residues. Germline values: CDR1 SNHLY, CDR2 FYNNEI. The CDR3 DNA follows: TGTGCCAGCAGTGGCCTCCACGGAGGGGCTAATTCACCCCTCCACTTT. This encodes CASSGLHGGANSPLHF. The complete variable domain, with remaining parts taken from reference TRBV2 and TRBJ1-6, reads EPEVTQTPSHQVTQMGQEVILRCVPISNHLYFYWYRQILGQKVEFLVSFYNNEISEKSEIFDDQFSVERPDGSNFTLKIRSTKLEDSAMYFCASSGLHGGANSPLHFGNGTRLTVT.

This clonotype has at least ten counts. The CDR3 DNA reads as TGCGCCAGCAGACCGGGAACATACTATGGCTACACCTTC. Translated, it gives CASRPGTYYGYTF. The chain couples TRBV5-1 to TRBJ1-2; unclear D gene. From germline, CDR1 is SGHRS and CDR2 YFSETQ. The V gene lost 5 bases and the J gene lost 3 bases, with 11 bases spanning the gap. The CDR3 loop spans 13 amino acids. The full variable domain, completed using reference TRBV5-1 and TRBJ1-2, is KAGVTQTPRYLIKTRGQQVTLSCSPISGHRSVSWYQQTPGQGLQFLFEYFSETQRNKGNFPGRFSGRQFSNSRSEMNVSTLELGDSALYLCASRPGTYYGYTFGSGTRLTVV.

The rearrangement links TRBV5-1 to TRBJ1-4; the match to TRBD1 covers 9 bases. The CDR3 is made up of 15 amino acids. With 5 bases clipped from V and 8 bases from J, the junction kept 10 bases outside the gene matches. Germline V gene lookup returns CDR1 SGHRS and CDR2 YFSETQ. CDR3 amino acids: CASSSPGQGNEKLFF. The CDR3 bases are TGCGCCAGCAGTTCCCCGGGACAGGGCAACGAAAAACTGTTTTTT. Filled out from reference TRBV5-1 and TRBJ1-4, the complete variable domain reads KAGVTQTPRYLIKTRGQQVTLSCSPISGHRSVSWYQQTPGQGLQFLFEYFSETQRNKGNFPGRFSGRQFSNSRSEMNVSTLELGDSALYLCASSSPGQGNEKLFFGSGTQLSVL.

Only a few counts were recorded for this clonotype. The chain employs TRBV4-1 and TRBJ1-1; unclear D gene. CDR3 length: 18 amino acids. CDR1 and CDR2 from the germline V gene are MGHRA and YSYEKL. The V gene lost 0 bases and the J gene lost 0 bases, with 17 bases spanning the gap. CDR3 DNA: TGCGCCAGCAGCCAAGACAGTGGAACAGAATCCATGAACACTGAAGCTTTCTTT. Encoded protein: CASSQDSGTESMNTEAFF.

This clonotype was counted many times. This rearrangement joins TRBV6-5 to TRBJ2-3, with TRBD2 matching over 9 bases. CDR1 and CDR2 (germline): MNHEY, SVGAGI. J gave up 4 bases and V 8 bases, and 7 bases lay outside the gene matches. The CDR3 is made up of 14 amino acids. The CDR3 loop reads CASQGAGGSDTQYF. CDR3 in DNA: TGTGCCAGCCAAGGGGCGGGAGGGTCAGATACGCAGTATTTT.

V is TRBV6-5 and J is TRBJ1-4; 9 bases are a match to TRBD1. This CDR3 spans 14 amino acids. V shed 5 bases and J 8 bases; nucleotides not matched to a gene: 6. Per germline, CDR1 MNHEY and CDR2 SVGAGI. CDR3 nucleotides: TGTGCCAGCAGTCTCGGGACAGGGTACGAAAAACTGTTTTTT. Amino acids: CASSLGTGYEKLFF.

The chain links TRBV2 to TRBJ2-7; 7 bases are shared with TRBD1. The germline V gene encodes CDR1 SNHLY and CDR2 FYNNEI. The CDR3 has 12 residues. Trimming cost V 8 bases and J 6 bases; bases outside gene matches: 7. In DNA form, the CDR3 reads TGTGCCAGCGGTGGGACAGAGGGCGAGCAGTACTTC. Translating gives CASGGTEGEQYF.

This clonotype was detected ten times or more. The chain couples TRBV7-2 to TRBJ2-5, with a weak D call TRBD2 (5 bases). Germline V gene sequence: CDR1 SGHTA, CDR2 FQGNSA. This CDR3 has 14 amino acids. Trimming cost V 3 bases and J 2 bases, with 10 bases left between them. The CDR3 spells CASSFGLAQETQYF. The CDR3, as DNA: TGTGCCAGCAGCTTTGGACTGGCGCAAGAGACCCAGTACTTC. Combining the CDR3 with reference TRBV7-2 and TRBJ2-5 gives the whole variable domain GAGVSQSPSNKVTEKGKDVELRCDPISGHTALYWYRQSLGQGLEFLIYFQGNSAPDKSGLPSDRFSAERTGGSVSTLTIQRTQQEDSAVYLCASSFGLAQETQYFGPGTRLLVL.

A few counts support this clonotype. The J gene is TRBJ1-4, the V gene TRBV2; the D gene is possibly TRBD1 (5 bases). Germline CDR1 and CDR2: SNHLY and FYNNEI. With 7 bases removed from V and 4 bases from J, the gap between germline ends came to 13 bases. The CDR3 spans 14 residues. The CDR3 DNA reads as TGTGCCAGCAATCCGACAGCACATAATGAAAAACTGTTTTTT. This translates into CASNPTAHNEKLFF.

Regarding this clonotype: This may stem from a read error, because a much larger clone lies one nucleotide away. V and J are TRBV12-3 or TRBV12-4 and TRBJ1-2; no firm D call. The CDR3 has 12 amino acids. The V and J ends lost 10 bases and 3 bases respectively, with 12 bases between them. The CDR3 loop is CAITAEYYGYTF. CDR3 nucleotide sequence: TGTGCCATCACGGCGGAATACTATGGCTACACCTTC.

This clonotype counts as medium-sized. V usage is TRBV20-1 and J usage is TRBJ2-7; TRBD2 aligns across 8 bases. There are 18 residues in the CDR3. Looked up from germline, CDR1 is DFQATT and CDR2 is SNEGSKA (reference sequence). The V gene end was trimmed by 2 bases and the J gene end by 0 bases; junction bases not matched to a gene: 15. CDR3 residues: CSARRLNRGRFSSYEQYF. The CDR3 nucleotides read TGCAGTGCTAGACGCCTTAATCGCGGGAGGTTTAGCTCCTACGAGCAGTACTTC.

V gene TRBV5-1 combines with J gene TRBJ2-3; the D is unclear. Germline V gene lookup returns CDR1 SGHRS and CDR2 YFSETQ. The CDR3 consists of 15 residues. Trimming pared 1 base from V and 0 bases from J, leaving 9 bases between. In DNA, the CDR3 is TGCGCCAGCAGCTTGCCGCCTACTAGCACAGATACGCAGTATTTT. It yields the protein CASSLPPTSTDTQYF.

This clonotype came up once. The chain combines TRBV24-1 with TRBJ2-3; D is ambiguous. V was trimmed by 4 bases and J by 2 bases, leaving 9 bases between them. The CDR3 consists of 14 residues. The germline V gene has CDR1 KGHDR and CDR2 SFDVKD. CDR3 sequence (DNA): TGTGCCACCAGTGACTGGGCCTCCACAGATACGCAGTATTTT. Protein product: CATSDWASTDTQYF.

This clonotype was picked up many times. The rearrangement uses TRBV19 and TRBJ2-3; maybe TRBD1 (5 bases). The germline V and J ends were trimmed by 2 bases and 3 bases, with 9 bases remaining between them. The CDR3 has 14 residues. The germline gives CDR1 LNHDA, CDR2 SQIVND (reference sequence). This chain's CDR3 is CASSIQGGTDTQYF. The CDR3 nucleotides are TGTGCCAGTAGTATACAGGGTGGGACAGATACGCAGTATTTT.

J is TRBJ2-1 and V is TRBV7-9, with 11 positions matching TRBD2. CDR3 length: 13 residues. The V and J ends lost 5 bases and 12 bases, in that order; junction bases with no gene match: 6. Germline CDR1 and CDR2: SEHNR and FQNEAQ (reference sequence). CDR3: CASSITGLAGQFF. The CDR3 DNA is TGTGCCAGCAGCATCACCGGACTAGCGGGGCAGTTCTTC.

The rearrangement joins TRBV12-3 or TRBV12-4 to TRBJ2-3; no firm D call. V shed 5 bases and J shed 3 bases, with 15 bases lying between them. This CDR3 is 15 amino acids long. The chain's CDR3 is CASSPQGPGTDTQYF. In DNA, the CDR3 is TGTGCCAGCAGTCCCCAAGGCCCTGGTACAGATACGCAGTATTTT.